This record looks at one T cell receptor beta chain sequence and its context. Germline assignment: CDR1 MNHEY and CDR2 SVGAGI. The CDR3 spans 15 residues. TCRdb re-called the 5' RACE reads; every CDR3 protein appears as one record, without DNA. With 400,000 to 450,000 distinct CDR3 sequences in the sample, the ten largest clones hold 6% to 8%. This sample was taken from a study of T cells expressing NK-cell markers. Study-level background: CD3+CD56+NKG2C+, CD3+CD56+NKG2C- and CD3+CD56-NKG2C+ T cells, once sorted, supplied the TCR beta repertoires.

The genes are TRBV6-5 and TRBJ1-6. This receptor was obtained from a woman between 18 and 70 years old in good health. Specimen: blood T cells: a sorted CD56 or NKG2C T cell subset, CD4+ or CD8+ T cells, or bulk PBMC T cells (not recorded which). The CDR3 sequence is CASSLLWGSNSPLHF.